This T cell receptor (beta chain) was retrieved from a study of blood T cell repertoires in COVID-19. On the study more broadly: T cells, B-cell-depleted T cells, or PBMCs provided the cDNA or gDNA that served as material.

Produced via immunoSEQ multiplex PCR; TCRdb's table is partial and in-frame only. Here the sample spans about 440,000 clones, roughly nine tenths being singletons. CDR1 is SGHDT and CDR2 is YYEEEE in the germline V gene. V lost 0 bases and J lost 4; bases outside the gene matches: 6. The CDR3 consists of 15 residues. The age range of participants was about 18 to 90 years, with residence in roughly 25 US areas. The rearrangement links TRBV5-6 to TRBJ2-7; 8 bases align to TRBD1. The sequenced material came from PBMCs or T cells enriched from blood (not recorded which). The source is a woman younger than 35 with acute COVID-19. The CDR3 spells CASSLGRQGWYEQYF. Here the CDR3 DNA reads TGTGCCAGCAGCTTGGGCCGACAGGGGTGGTACGAGCAGTACTTC.